Listed here are 24 T cell receptor beta chains from one sample, sequenced in a study of blood T cell repertoires in COVID-19. Produced via immunoSEQ multiplex PCR; TCRdb's table is partial and in-frame only. The repertoire has roughly 100,000 clones, 65% to 90% of them found once; the top ten carry around 20%. The sequencing sample was made of peripheral blood. These receptors all come from a woman of 80 years or more with acute or convalescent COVID-19.

The genes are TRBV2 and TRBJ1-5; possible D gene TRBD1, 5 bases. V was pared by 8 bases and J by 5 bases, with 16 bases between. CDR1 is SNHLY, CDR2 FYNNEI, per germline. CDR3 length equals 14 residues. The CDR3 DNA reads as TGTGCCAGCCGAGGGAGGAGAGGGGATCAGCCCCAGCATTTT. Translation gives CASRGRRGDQPQHF.

The count of this clone is one. The chain carries TRBV11-2 and TRBJ2-3, with D tentatively TRBD2 (6 bases). The CDR3 contains 13 residues. The germline gives CDR1 SGHAT, CDR2 FQNNGV. Deletions cut 3 bases from V and 6 bases from J, with 10 bases between. The CDR3 spells CASSFGAGDTQYF. The CDR3 DNA sequence: TGTGCCAGCAGCTTTGGGGCGGGGGATACGCAGTATTTT.

The rearrangement uses TRBV10-3 and TRBJ1-5; D is ambiguous. The V end lost 2 bases, the J end lost 9 bases, and 8 bases lay between the germline ends. Germline CDR1 is ENHRY and CDR2 is SYGVKD. The CDR3 sequence is 12 residues long. The DNA for the CDR3 is TGTGCCATCAGTGAGGATCCGGGGCCCCAGCATTTT. Protein: CAISEDPGPQHF.

The genes are TRBV2 and TRBJ1-1; D is unresolved. The CDR3 contains 11 residues. V was shortened by 7 bases and J by 1 base, with 4 bases between the two germline ends. The germline CDR1 and CDR2 sequences are SNHLY and FYNNEI. The CDR3, as DNA: TGTGCCAGCATTAAGAACACTGAAGCTTTCTTT. This translates into CASIKNTEAFF.

As to this clone: An end of the junction does not agree with germline; a read error may underlie this. The chain is built from TRBV6-5 and TRBJ2-4; 7 nucleotides match TRBD1. The CDR3 runs to 15 residues. The germline CDR1 and CDR2 sequences are MNHEY and SVGAGI. This CDR3 is CASRATTGFPSIQYF. CDR3 bases: TGTGCCAGCAGGGCTACGACAGGGTTCCCTAGCATTCAGTACTTT.

The rearrangement joins TRBV30 to TRBJ2-1, with 14 bases matching TRBD2. CDR1 is GTSNPN and CDR2 is SVGIG in the germline V gene (reference sequence). The CDR3 consists of 16 residues. V was pared by 2 bases and J by 8 bases, with 8 bases of the junction left unmatched. CDR3 sequence: CAWSLTTSGGDHEQFF. The CDR3 coding sequence is TGTGCCTGGAGTCTCACGACTAGCGGGGGGGACCATGAGCAGTTCTTC.

This chain connects TRBV29-1 to TRBJ1-1, with a tentative D call TRBD1 (5 bases). Germline V gives CDR1 SQVTM, CDR2 ANQGSEA. The CDR3 has 11 residues. With 7 bases removed from V and 4 bases from J, the gap between germline ends came to 10 bases. CDR3 in amino acids: CSAGRGTEAFF. The CDR3 nucleotides are TGCAGCGCCGGTAGGGGCACTGAAGCTTTCTTT. Drawing the rest from reference TRBV29-1 and TRBJ1-1, the complete variable domain is SAVISQKPSRDICQRGTSLTIQCQVDSQVTMMFWYRQQPGQSLTLIATANQGSEATYESGFVIDKFPISRPNLTFSTLTVSNMSPEDSSIYLCSAGRGTEAFFGQGTRLTVV.

The chain combines TRBV11-2 with TRBJ2-5; TRBD2 matches at 12 bases. Germline loops: CDR1 SGHAT, CDR2 FQNNGV. CDR3 length: 17 residues. V shed 2 bases and J 5 bases; nucleotides not matched to a gene: 9. This CDR3 is CASSLIVLAGGGETQYF. CDR3 DNA sequence: TGTGCCAGCAGCTTAATCGTACTAGCGGGGGGCGGGGAGACCCAGTACTTC.

The chain uses TRBV6-1 and TRBJ2-7, with 8 bases fitting TRBD2. There are 14 residues in the CDR3. V was pared by 1 base and J by 4 bases, with 3 bases of the junction left unmatched. Germline V gene lookup returns CDR1 MNHNS and CDR2 SASEGT. CDR3 region: CASSEGGGRYEQYF. The CDR3 nucleotides read TGTGCCAGCAGTGAAGGCGGGGGGCGATACGAGCAGTACTTC.

The genes are TRBV18 and TRBJ2-7; 7 bases match TRBD2. V was clipped by 4 bases and J by 3 bases; unmatched bases: 6. CDR1 is KGHSH, CDR2 LQKENI, per germline. The CDR3 covers 14 residues. CDR3 residues: CASSRAGVDYEQYF. CDR3 DNA sequence: TGTGCCAGCTCACGTGCGGGGGTAGACTACGAGCAGTACTTC.

The chain uses TRBV10-2 and TRBJ2-7, with TRBD1 as a possible D gene (5 bases). V dropped 10 bases and J dropped 0 bases, with 10 bases sitting between them. This CDR3 is 12 amino acids long. CDR1 and CDR2 (germline): WSHSY, SAAADI. The CDR3 here is CATSTDSYEQYF. CDR3 DNA: TGCGCCACCTCGACAGACTCCTACGAGCAGTACTTC.

The chain carries TRBV28 and TRBJ2-1; D might be TRBD2 (5 bases). Trimming left V 5 bases short and J 1 base short, with 18 bases between. This CDR3 has 17 amino acids. Per germline, CDR1 MDHEN and CDR2 SYDVKM. CDR3 protein: CASSPPQPSLSYNEQFF. Written as DNA, the CDR3 is TGTGCCAGCAGTCCCCCCCAACCTAGCTTGTCCTACAATGAGCAGTTCTTC.

This chain connects TRBV10-2 to TRBJ2-7; 8 positions match TRBD1. The V gene end was trimmed by 8 bases and the J gene end by 2 bases; junction bases not matched to a gene: 5. Looked up from germline, CDR1 is WSHSY and CDR2 is SAAADI. The CDR3 extends over 13 amino acids. CDR3 bases: TGCGCCAGCCGGACAGGGTTAACCTACGAGCAGTACTTC. Protein sequence: CASRTGLTYEQYF.

The genes are TRBV18 and TRBJ2-5; 12 nucleotides line up with TRBD2. The CDR3 has 15 amino acids. V was clipped by 0 bases and J by 4 bases; unmatched bases: 0. Germline CDR1 is KGHSH and CDR2 is LQKENI. The CDR3 spells CASSPPGLAGETQYF. CDR3 bases: TGTGCCAGCTCACCACCGGGACTAGCGGGAGAGACCCAGTACTTC.

The CDR3 spells CASTEVGRGRATGELFF. The CDR3 nucleotides read TGTGCCAGCACCGAGGTGGGCAGGGGGCGCGCCACCGGGGAGCTGTTTTTT. J is TRBJ2-2 and V is TRBV2; 8 bases are shared with TRBD1. V lost 7 bases, J lost 4 bases, and 14 bases stayed unmatched. The germline CDR1 and CDR2 sequences are SNHLY and FYNNEI. The CDR3 runs 17 residues.

The V and J genes are TRBV24-1 and TRBJ1-3, with 7 bases aligning to TRBD1. After removal of 4 bases from V and 2 bases from J, the junction contained 7 bases not matched to a gene. Looked up from germline, CDR1 is KGHDR and CDR2 is SFDVKD. The CDR3 runs to 16 residues. The CDR3 spells CATSDPDRLAGNTIYF. For the CDR3, the DNA is TGTGCCACCAGTGACCCGGACAGGCTAGCTGGAAACACCATATATTTT.

In its sample, this clone was seen a few times. V and J are TRBV7-9 and TRBJ1-1; the D is unclear. From germline, CDR1 is SEHNR and CDR2 FQNEAQ (reference sequence). Trimming shortened V by 3 bases and J by 1 base, and 9 bases separated the two germline ends. The CDR3 is made up of 14 amino acids. For the CDR3, the DNA is TGTGCCAGCAGCTTGGTGGGAGGGAACACTGAAGCTTTCTTT. Protein product: CASSLVGGNTEAFF.

The chain combines TRBV27 with TRBJ2-7; 8 bases align to TRBD2. V shed 6 bases, J shed 1 base, and the junction held 11 bases outside the gene matches. CDR1 is MNHEY and CDR2 is SMNVEV in the germline V gene (reference sequence). The CDR3 spans 16 residues. The CDR3 sequence is CASRPGGGSGSYEQYF. DNA for the CDR3: TGTGCCAGCAGACCCGGGGGGGGATCGGGGTCCTACGAGCAGTACTTC.

This chain connects TRBV5-1 to TRBJ2-5; tentatively, D is TRBD2 (7 bases). CDR3 length: 14 amino acids. V was trimmed by 0 bases and J by 5 bases, leaving 11 bases between them. Germline CDR1 SGHRS, CDR2 YFSETQ. The CDR3 nucleotides read TGCGCCAGCAGCTTGGGCAGGGGAGGGGAGACCCAGTACTTC. It codes for CASSLGRGGETQYF.

The rearrangement links TRBV5-1 to TRBJ2-5; 9 positions match TRBD1. CDR3 length: 16 amino acids. Germline loops: CDR1 SGHRS, CDR2 YFSETQ. Unmatched junction bases numbered 5, after V lost 1 base and J lost 1 base. The CDR3 region has the DNA TGCGCCAGCAGCTTGATCGGGACAGGGCCCCAAGAGACCCAGTACTTC. Amino acid sequence: CASSLIGTGPQETQYF.

This clone was detected only once. The chain recombines TRBV11-2 with TRBJ2-5, with D possibly TRBD1 on 5 matching bases. From germline, CDR1 is SGHAT and CDR2 FQNNGV. V gave up 6 bases and J gave up 4 bases, with 21 bases separating them. This CDR3 is built from 16 residues. The CDR3 DNA sequence: TGTGCCAGCAGGGCCCGCCAAGGGGTGAAGGGAGAGACCCAGTACTTC. Its protein is CASRARQGVKGETQYF.

V is TRBV2 and J is TRBJ2-3, with a weak D call TRBD1 (5 bases). The V end lost 5 bases, the J end lost 0 bases, and 12 bases lay between the germline ends. Germline V lookup: CDR1 SNHLY, CDR2 FYNNEI. CDR3 length: 15 amino acids. The CDR3 reads CASSMQGFSTDTQYF. CDR3 DNA: TGTGCCAGCAGTATGCAGGGTTTTAGCACAGATACGCAGTATTTT.

CDR3 region: CASSLGPGNTEAFF. The CDR3 DNA sequence: TGTGCCAGCAGCTTAGGGCCGGGGAACACTGAAGCTTTCTTT. J is TRBJ1-1 and V is TRBV7-6; no reliable D call. This CDR3 has 14 amino acids. Germline values: CDR1 SGHVS, CDR2 FNYEAQ. V lost 1 base, J lost 1 base, and 7 bases lay in between.

This clone was found once. The chain is built from TRBV5-4 and TRBJ2-7; 8 bases match TRBD1. Unmatched junction bases numbered 6, after V lost 4 bases and J lost 3 bases. Per germline, CDR1 SGHNT and CDR2 YYREEE (reference sequence). CDR3 size: 14 residues. This CDR3 reads CASSTWTGRYEQYF. The CDR3 nucleotides are TGTGCCAGCAGCACCTGGACAGGGCGCTACGAGCAGTACTTC.